This T cell receptor (beta chain) was profiled in a study of cytomegalovirus exposure and HLA in healthy donors. With respect to this clone: Its antigen is still unknown.

Primers: 60 Vbeta forward and 13 Jbeta reverse. Profiling relied on immunoSEQ multiplex PCR, and the TCRdb table lists in-frame clones only, not all of them. The table lists around 150,000 clones, roughly 70% of them singletons. Study-wide points: A list of 150 or so TCR beta chains associated with cytomegalovirus was given. A later analysis linked a missense variant in DCLRE1C to the trimming of TCR beta V and J genes.

This CDR3 spans 14 amino acids. J lost 0 bases, V lost 8 bases, and 5 bases had no gene match. CDR1 is MDHEN, CDR2 SYDVKM, per germline. The chain carries TRBV28 and TRBJ1-1, with 8 bases that match TRBD1. Sequenced sample: PBMCs. This clonotype originated in a woman aged 50 to 60 in good health and CMV-seropositive. The CDR3 nucleotides read TGTGCCAGCGCAGGGGGCCCAATGAACACTGAAGCTTTCTTT. Protein: CASAGGPMNTEAFF.